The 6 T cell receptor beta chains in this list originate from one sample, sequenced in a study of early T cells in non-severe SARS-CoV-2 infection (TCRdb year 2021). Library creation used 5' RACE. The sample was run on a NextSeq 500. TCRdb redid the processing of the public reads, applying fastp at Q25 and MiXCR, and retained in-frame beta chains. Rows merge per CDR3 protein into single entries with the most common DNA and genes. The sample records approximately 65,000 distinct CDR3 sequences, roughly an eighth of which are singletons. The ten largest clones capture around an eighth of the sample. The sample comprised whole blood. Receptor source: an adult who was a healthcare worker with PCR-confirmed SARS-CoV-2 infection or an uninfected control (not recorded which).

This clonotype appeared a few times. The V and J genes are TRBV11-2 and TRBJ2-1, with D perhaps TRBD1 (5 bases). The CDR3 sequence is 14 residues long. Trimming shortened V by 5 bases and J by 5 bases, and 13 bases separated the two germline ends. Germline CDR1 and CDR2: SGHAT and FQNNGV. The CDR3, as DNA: TGTGCCAGCAGCAAACAGGAAACCGACAATGAGCAGTTCTTC. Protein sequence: CASSKQETDNEQFF.

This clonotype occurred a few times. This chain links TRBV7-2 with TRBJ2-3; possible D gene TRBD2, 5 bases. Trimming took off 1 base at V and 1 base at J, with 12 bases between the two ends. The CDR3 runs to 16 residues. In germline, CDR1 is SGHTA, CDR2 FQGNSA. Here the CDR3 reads CASSLENSVGTDTQYF. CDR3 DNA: TGTGCCAGCAGCTTAGAGAATAGCGTTGGCACAGATACGCAGTATTTT.

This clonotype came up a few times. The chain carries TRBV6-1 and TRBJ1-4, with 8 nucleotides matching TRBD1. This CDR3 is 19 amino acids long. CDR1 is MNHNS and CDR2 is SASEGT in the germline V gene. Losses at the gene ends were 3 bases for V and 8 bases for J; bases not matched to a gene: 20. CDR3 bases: TGTGCCAGCAGTGATGTCTCGCAGGGGGCGAAACCAGTACGGGAAAAACTGTTTTTT. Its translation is CASSDVSQGAKPVREKLFF.

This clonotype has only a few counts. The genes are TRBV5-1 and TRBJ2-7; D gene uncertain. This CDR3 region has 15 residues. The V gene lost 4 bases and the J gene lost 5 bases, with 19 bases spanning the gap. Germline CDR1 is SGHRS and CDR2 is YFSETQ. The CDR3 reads CASSPPGRTNHEQYF. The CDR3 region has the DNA TGCGCCAGCAGCCCCCCGGGCCGCACCAACCACGAGCAGTACTTC.

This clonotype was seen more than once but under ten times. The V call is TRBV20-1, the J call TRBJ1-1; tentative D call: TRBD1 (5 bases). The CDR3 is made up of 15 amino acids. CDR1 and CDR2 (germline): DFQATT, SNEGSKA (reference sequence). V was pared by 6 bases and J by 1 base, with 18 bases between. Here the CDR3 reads CSAPRFDSPNTEAFF. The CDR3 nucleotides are TGCAGTGCCCCCCGGTTCGACAGCCCGAACACTGAAGCTTTCTTT.

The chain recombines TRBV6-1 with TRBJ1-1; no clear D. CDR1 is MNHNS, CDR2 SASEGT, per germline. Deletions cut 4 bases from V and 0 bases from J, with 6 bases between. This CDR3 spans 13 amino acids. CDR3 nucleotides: TGTGCCAGCAGTGGTTTTCTGAACACTGAAGCTTTCTTT. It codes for CASSGFLNTEAFF.